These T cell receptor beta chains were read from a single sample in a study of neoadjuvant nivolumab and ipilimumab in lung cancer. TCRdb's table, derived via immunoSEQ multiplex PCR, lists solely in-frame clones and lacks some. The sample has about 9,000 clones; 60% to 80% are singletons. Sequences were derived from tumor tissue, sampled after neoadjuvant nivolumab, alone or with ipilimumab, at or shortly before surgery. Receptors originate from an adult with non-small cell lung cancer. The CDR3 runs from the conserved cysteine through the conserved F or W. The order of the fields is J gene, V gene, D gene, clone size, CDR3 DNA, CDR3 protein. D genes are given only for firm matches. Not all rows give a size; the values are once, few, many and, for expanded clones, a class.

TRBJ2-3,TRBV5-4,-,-,TGTGCCAGCAGCTCGGACTACACTAGCACAGATACGCAGTATTTT,CASSSDYTSTDTQYF
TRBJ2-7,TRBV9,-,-,TGTGCCAGCAGCGTAGGGGGGCAGGGAAACTACGAGCAGTACTTC,CASSVGGQGNYEQYF
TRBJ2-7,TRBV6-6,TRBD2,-,TGTGCCAGCATAGCGGGGGATTCCTACGAGCAGTACTTC,CASIAGDSYEQYF
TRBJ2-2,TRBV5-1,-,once,TGCGCCAGCAGCATCGACCGGGGCACCGGGGAGCTGTTTTTT,CASSIDRGTGELFF
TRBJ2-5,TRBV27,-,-,TGTGCCAGCAGTTTAGGGGTGCAAGAGACCCAGTACTTC,CASSLGVQETQYF
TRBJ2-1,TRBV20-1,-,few,TGCAGTGCTAGAGTCATAGACAGTTTGTTCTTC,CSARVIDSLFF
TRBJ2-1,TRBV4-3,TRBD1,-,TGCGCCAGCAGCCAACCCCTGGGCCAGGGGGCCAATGAGCAGTTCTTC,CASSQPLGQGANEQFF
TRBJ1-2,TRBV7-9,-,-,TGTGCCAGCAGCCCAGCCTACAGCGCCCTTTATGGCTACACCTTC,CASSPAYSALYGYTF
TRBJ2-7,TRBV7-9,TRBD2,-,TGTGCCAGCAGCTTAGGCCCTTGGGTGCCGGGACTAGCCAAATACGAGCAGTACTTC,CASSLGPWVPGLAKYEQYF
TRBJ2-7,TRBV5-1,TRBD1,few,TGCGCCAGCAGCCTTAAGGACAGGTACGAGCAGTACTTC,CASSLKDRYEQYF
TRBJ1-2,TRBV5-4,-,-,TGTGCCAGCAGCTCTTCAGTTGACTATGGCTACACCTTC,CASSSSVDYGYTF
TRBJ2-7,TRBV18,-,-,TGTGCCAGCTCACCACAGGGGAAGTCCTCCTACGAGCAGTACTTC,CASSPQGKSSYEQYF
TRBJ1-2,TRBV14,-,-,TGTGCCAGCAGTTACGGTCCAACGTATGGCTACACCTTC,CASSYGPTYGYTF
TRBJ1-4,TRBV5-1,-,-,TGCGCCAGCAGCTTGAGTGGCAGGGGAGAGAATGAAAAACTGTTTTTT,CASSLSGRGENEKLFF
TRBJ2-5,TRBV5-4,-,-,TGTGCCAGCAGCTTGGAGAGCCATGAGACCCAGTACTTC,CASSLESHETQYF
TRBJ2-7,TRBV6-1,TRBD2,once,TGTGCCAGCAGTAAGGGAGGGAACTACGAGCAGTACTTC,CASSKGGNYEQYF
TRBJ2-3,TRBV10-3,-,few,TGTGCCACCCAAGCGGAATCTAGCACAGATACGCAGTATTTT,CATQAESSTDTQYF
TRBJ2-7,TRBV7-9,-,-,TGTGCCAGCAGCTTAGGGGTAGAGAGCCCCTATTACTACGAGCAGTACTTC,CASSLGVESPYYYEQYF
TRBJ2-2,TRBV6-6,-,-,TGTGCCAGCACGGAGTCAACCGGGGAGCTGTTTTTT,CASTESTGELFF
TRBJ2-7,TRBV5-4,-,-,TGTGCCAGCAGCTCAAGACTTGACTACGGGCAGTACTTC,CASSSRLDYGQYF
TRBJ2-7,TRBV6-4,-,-,TGTGCCAGCAGTGACGCACTTTCCTTAGCCGACGAGCAGTACTTC,CASSDALSLADEQYF
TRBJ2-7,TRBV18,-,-,TGTGCCAGCTCGCCGACGGGGTCCCTCTCCTACGAGCAGTACTTC,CASSPTGSLSYEQYF
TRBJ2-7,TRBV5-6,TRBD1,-,TGTGCCAGCAGCCCGACAGGGTTCGACGAGCAGTACTTC,CASSPTGFDEQYF
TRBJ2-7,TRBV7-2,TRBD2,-,TGTGCCAGCAGCTTTGCGGGAGTAAACGAGCAGTACTTC,CASSFAGVNEQYF
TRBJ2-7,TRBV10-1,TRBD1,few,TGCGCCAGCAGCCAGACCCCGGGACAGCCAACCTACGAGCAGTACTTC,CASSQTPGQPTYEQYF
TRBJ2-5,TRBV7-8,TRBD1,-,TGTGCCAGCAGCGGAGGGGCCGACAGGGGACTTTTAGGAGAGACCCAGTACTTC,CASSGGADRGLLGETQYF
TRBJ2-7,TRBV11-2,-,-,TGTGCCAGCAGCTTAGATAGTGGGGTAGCGGTTGGGGAGCAGTACTTC,CASSLDSGVAVGEQYF
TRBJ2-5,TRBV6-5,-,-,TGTGCCAGCAGTTATTCAGGATTGCAAGAGACCCAGTACTTC,CASSYSGLQETQYF
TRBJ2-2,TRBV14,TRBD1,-,TGTGCCAGCAGCCAGGGGACAGGGGTTGGCACCGGGGAGCTGTTTTTT,CASSQGTGVGTGELFF
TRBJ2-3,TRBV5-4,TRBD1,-,TGTGCCAGCAGCTTGGTTGGTGCCGGGACAGGGGGCGCAAATACGCAGTATTTT,CASSLVGAGTGGANTQYF
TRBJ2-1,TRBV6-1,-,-,TGTGCCAGCAGTGAGCGGGAAAGGGTCTACAATGAGCAGTTCTTC,CASSERERVYNEQFF
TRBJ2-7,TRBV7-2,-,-,TGTGCCAGCAGCTTAAGAAGGATCAGCTCCTACGAGCAGTACTTC,CASSLRRISSYEQYF
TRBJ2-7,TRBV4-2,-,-,TGTGCCAGCAGCCAATTTACAACCTACGAGCAGTACTTC,CASSQFTTYEQYF
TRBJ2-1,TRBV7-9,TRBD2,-,TGTGCCAGCAGCTTCCCGGGACTAGCGGGAGGGACGGATGAGCAGTTCTTC,CASSFPGLAGGTDEQFF
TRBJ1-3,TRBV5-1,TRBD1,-,TGCGCCAGCAGCTTAACCGGGACAGGGGCTGGAAACACCATATATTTT,CASSLTGTGAGNTIYF
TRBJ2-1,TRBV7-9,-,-,TGTGCCAGCAGCTTTGGGCAGGGTGTGGATGAGCAGTTCTTC,CASSFGQGVDEQFF
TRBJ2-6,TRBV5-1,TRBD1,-,TGCGCCAGCAGCCTTCCATTAAACCTCATCGTTTATACAGGGGACGCTGGGGCCAACGTCCTGACTTTC,CASSLPLNLIVYTGDAGANVLTF
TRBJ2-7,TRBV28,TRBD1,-,TGTGCCGGGGCAAAAGGGACAGAAGGCCGATACGAGCAGTACTTC,CAGAKGTEGRYEQYF
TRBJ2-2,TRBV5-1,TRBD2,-,TGCGCCAGCAGCGGGACTAGCGCGAACACCGGGGAGCTGTTTTTT,CASSGTSANTGELFF
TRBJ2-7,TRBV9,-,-,TGTGCCAGCAGCGCAGACTTGGACAGTTTCTACGAGCAGTACTTC,CASSADLDSFYEQYF
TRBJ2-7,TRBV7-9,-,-,TGTGCCAGCAGCTTAGAACAGTTCTCCTACGAGCAGTACTTC,CASSLEQFSYEQYF
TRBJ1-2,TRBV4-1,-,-,TGCGCCAGCAGCCAAGTGTTGGGCGGAGCCAGCTATGGCTACACCTTC,CASSQVLGGASYGYTF
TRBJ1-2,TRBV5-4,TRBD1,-,TGTGCCAGCAGCTCCGGGACAGAGTTAGGCTACACCTTC,CASSSGTELGYTF
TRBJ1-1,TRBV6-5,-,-,TGTGCCAGCAGTTACTCGAGACAGACCGAGGGAACTGAAGCTTTCTTT,CASSYSRQTEGTEAFF